The 16 T cell receptor beta chains below come from one sample, sequenced in a study of T-cell reconstitution after alpha-beta-depleted transplantation in children (dated by TCRdb to 2015 to 2016). The library relied on PCR. The run used an Illumina HiSeq 2500. TCR libraries were prepared with molecular barcoding, using unique molecular identifiers to normalize TCRbeta repertoire quantification. TCRdb itself trimmed the public reads at Q25 with fastp, ran MiXCR and retained productive beta chains. Under each unique CDR3 protein, matching rows form one entry showing the most common genes and DNA. Across this sample there are 490,000 or so distinct CDR3 sequences, with approximately 12% seen only once. Together, the top ten hold about 6% of the sample. The starting material was PBMCs from the stem cell graft donor, obtained from the stem cell graft. Receptors were obtained from a human donor who donated a stem cell graft to a child with combined immunodeficiency.

This clonotype was counted a few times. V and J are TRBV11-2 and TRBJ2-7, with a weak D call TRBD2 (5 bases). This CDR3 has 16 amino acids. V lost 4 bases, J lost 5 bases, and 21 bases lay in between. In germline, CDR1 is SGHAT, CDR2 FQNNGV. Here the CDR3 reads CASSSHRGKAGHEQYF. CDR3 sequence (DNA): TGTGCCAGCAGCTCCCACAGAGGGAAGGCGGGCCACGAGCAGTACTTC.

This clonotype was recorded a few times. The chain employs TRBV20-1 and TRBJ2-1; tentatively, D is TRBD2 (5 bases). Trimming pared 6 bases from V and 4 bases from J, leaving 13 bases between. This CDR3 contains 13 residues. Per germline, CDR1 DFQATT and CDR2 SNEGSKA (reference sequence). The CDR3 DNA reads as TGCAGTGCGGTCGGAGCGGAATACAATGAGCAGTTCTTC. Translated: CSAVGAEYNEQFF.

This clonotype was observed a handful of times. A much larger clonotype is one base distant, so this may be a read error. The genes are TRBV12-3 or TRBV12-4 and TRBJ1-1; D ambiguous. This CDR3 is 13 amino acids long. Trimming took 6 bases from V and 2 from J, leaving 10 bases between them. The CDR3 sequence is CASSVDRNTEAFF. The CDR3 DNA follows: TGTGCCAGCAGCGTAGACCGTAACACTGAAGCTTTCTTT.

This clonotype was detected many times. V gene TRBV2 combines with J gene TRBJ2-5; D might be TRBD2 (6 bases). Germline V lookup: CDR1 SNHLY, CDR2 FYNNEI. This CDR3 comprises 12 residues. Trimming pared 7 bases from V and 5 bases from J, leaving 11 bases between. CDR3 coding DNA: TGTGCCAGCAACCTAGCGACGGAGACCCAGTACTTC. Translation: CASNLATETQYF.

This clonotype showed up many times. This chain connects TRBV20-1 to TRBJ2-3, with D maybe TRBD2 (6 bases). The CDR3 is made up of 15 amino acids. With 8 bases removed from V and 3 bases from J, the gap between germline ends came to 21 bases. CDR1 and CDR2 (germline): DFQATT, SNEGSKA (reference sequence). Here the CDR3 reads CSPELAGIDTDTQYF. The CDR3 DNA follows: TGCAGTCCAGAGCTGGCGGGGATCGATACAGATACGCAGTATTTT.

V and J are TRBV7-3 and TRBJ2-3; 12 bases fit TRBD2. The CDR3 runs to 17 residues. The junction had 7 bases not matched to a gene; V was cut back by 6 bases and J by 0 bases. Germline V gives CDR1 SGHTA, CDR2 FQGTGA. The CDR3 loop reads CASSSGTSGFSTDTQYF. As DNA, the CDR3 is TGTGCCAGCAGTTCCGGGACTAGCGGGTTTAGCACAGATACGCAGTATTTT.

For this clonotype: A read error is likely, as this CDR3 ends without the conserved phenylalanine or tryptophan. The limits of the CDR3 on the DNA are not certain, so only TCRdb's listed CDR3 is given. The CDR3 sequence: CASSSDRVGRL. J is TRBJ2-1 and V is TRBV7-2; the table's D call TRBD1 went unverified against the DNA. CDR1 is SGHTA and CDR2 is FQGNSA in the germline V gene. The CDR3 contains 11 residues when both ends are counted.

This clonotype was recorded at least ten times. The V and J genes are TRBV5-6 and TRBJ1-1, with D possibly being TRBD1 (6 bases). Trimming cost V 5 bases and J 4 bases, with 12 bases left between them. The CDR3 runs 13 residues. Looked up from germline, CDR1 is SGHDT and CDR2 is YYEEEE. The CDR3 nucleotides are TGTGCCAGCAGGTTCAGGGGCGCCACTGAAGCTTTCTTT. Translation gives CASRFRGATEAFF.

The sample holds a few counts of this clonotype. V and J are TRBV4-3 and TRBJ2-3; 8 bases map to TRBD1. The CDR3 runs 14 residues. In germline, CDR1 is LGHNA, CDR2 YSLEER. The ends lost 1 base at V and 14 bases at J; junction bases unmatched: 11. The chain's CDR3 is CASSQAARDRRLYF. CDR3 nucleotide sequence: TGCGCCAGCAGCCAAGCTGCACGGGACAGGAGGTTGTATTTT.

In DNA, the CDR3 is TGTGCCAGCAGAGAGTCCCGGGACCCCTACGAGCAGTACTTC. Translation: CASRESRDPYEQYF. The chain has TRBV28 and TRBJ2-7, with D possibly being TRBD1 or TRBD2 (5 bases each). Trimming removed 6 bases from V and 2 bases from J, with 14 bases in between. CDR1 and CDR2 from the germline V gene are MDHEN and SYDVKM. This CDR3 has 14 residues. Drawing the rest from reference TRBV28 and TRBJ2-7, the complete variable domain is DVKVTQSSRYLVKRTGEKVFLECVQDMDHENMFWYRQDPGLGLRLIYFSYDVKMKEKGDIPEGYSVSREKKERFSLILESASTNQTSMYLCASRESRDPYEQYFGPGTRLTVT.

This clonotype was observed a few times. The chain has TRBV3-1 and TRBJ2-2; the D call may be TRBD1 or TRBD2 (6 bases each). V lost 6 bases and J 4 bases, leaving 12 bases between the germline ends. The CDR3 is made up of 14 amino acids. Germline CDR1 is LGHDT and CDR2 is YNNKEL (reference sequence). CDR3 amino acids: CASSRGAGTGELFF. The DNA for the CDR3 is TGTGCCAGCAGTAGGGGGGCAGGCACCGGGGAGCTGTTTTTT.

This clonotype was observed a few times. The genes are TRBV18 and TRBJ2-1; the D is unclear. This CDR3 spans 13 amino acids. The germline gives CDR1 KGHSH, CDR2 LQKENI. Trimming took 2 bases from V and 5 from J, leaving 7 bases between them. CDR3 nucleotide sequence: TGTGCCAGCTCACCAGCTGGAGACAATGAGCAGTTCTTC. The encoded protein is CASSPAGDNEQFF.

The table lists this clonotype with a few counts. This rearrangement joins TRBV7-2 to TRBJ2-1, with TRBD2 matching over 15 bases. V trimming: 5 bases; J trimming: 3 bases; junction bases outside the gene matches: 5. This CDR3 is 17 amino acids long. Germline loops: CDR1 SGHTA, CDR2 FQGNSA. The DNA of the CDR3 is TGTGCCAGCAGCATTAGGGGACTAGCGGGGGGCTACAATGAGCAGTTCTTC. It codes for CASSIRGLAGGYNEQFF.

The CDR3 reads CASSLGSGVGYEQFF. CDR3 sequence (DNA): TGTGCCAGCAGCTTAGGGAGCGGGGTTGGGTATGAGCAGTTCTTC. V and J are TRBV7-6 and TRBJ2-1; 7 bases match TRBD2. Germline CDR1 SGHVS, CDR2 FNYEAQ. CDR3 length: 15 amino acids. Losses at the gene ends were 1 base for V and 8 bases for J; bases not matched to a gene: 8.

This rearrangement joins TRBV6-1 to TRBJ1-1, with D uncertain. The germline gives CDR1 MNHNS, CDR2 SASEGT. Trimming pared 6 bases from V and 3 bases from J, leaving 14 bases between. This CDR3 is 14 amino acids long. CDR3 sequence (DNA): TGTGCCAGCAGCCTAAGGGAGGAGGACACTGAAGCTTTCTTT. Amino acid sequence: CASSLREEDTEAFF.

This clonotype occurred many times. V and J are TRBV20-1 and TRBJ2-7, with 7 nucleotides matching TRBD1. Per germline, CDR1 DFQATT and CDR2 SNEGSKA (reference sequence). V trimming: 6 bases; J trimming: 0 bases; junction bases outside the gene matches: 8. The CDR3 covers 14 residues. The CDR3 here is CSAQRDSYSYEQYF. DNA of the CDR3: TGCAGTGCGCAACGGGACAGCTACTCCTACGAGCAGTACTTC.